These T cell receptor beta chains were read from a single sample in a study of T cell responses to AZD1222 COVID-19 vaccine. TCRdb keeps only in-frame clones here, not all; method: immunoSEQ multiplex PCR. Of around 78,000 clones listed, 87% are singletons. The sequences come from peripheral blood, collected on day 0 of AZD1222 vaccination. The source of these receptors is an adult in good health. Both conserved end residues are trimmed from each CDR3. The D gene is left open where the match is weak. Clone size is not always given. Where it is, it says once, few, many or a class for expanded clones.

j_call v_call clone_size d_call cdr3_aa
TRBJ2-5 TRBV7-2 . TRBD2 ASSLVTSGETQY
TRBJ2-5 TRBV4-1 . TRBD2 ASSQVGAGETQY
TRBJ1-2 TRBV29-1 . TRBD1 SDDRDGGYT
TRBJ2-7 TRBV27 . TRBD1 ASSPRDRAEQY
TRBJ1-6 TRBV18 . . ASSPYGLTLH
TRBJ1-2 TRBV5-1 . . ASSQDGNYGYT
TRBJ1-2 TRBV20-1 . . SASRDGGYT
TRBJ2-3 TRBV6-5 . . ASSLFQGETDTQY
TRBJ1-4 TRBV18 . . ASSPPNLGATNEKLF
TRBJ1-2 TRBV6-5 . . ASYGQRGLYGYT
TRBJ2-7 TRBV3-1/TRBV3-2 . . ASSHFGKEQY
TRBJ1-3 TRBV11-2 once . ASSNRQSSGNTIY
TRBJ1-3 TRBV4-3 . . ASSQETRGGNTIY
TRBJ2-5 TRBV20-1 . . SATSTETQY
TRBJ1-5 TRBV5-1 once . ASSLEGTQPQH
TRBJ1-5 TRBV3-1/TRBV3-2 . . ASSQANGQPQH
TRBJ2-7 TRBV10-3 . TRBD2 AISGTSGGPYEQY
TRBJ2-7 TRBV18 . TRBD2 ASSQGPGGDYEQY
TRBJ2-7 TRBV2 . . ASTLVGRDDEQY
TRBJ1-1 TRBV6-5 . . ASSYSADTEAF
TRBJ1-2 TRBV19 few . ASKRGNYGYT
TRBJ1-5 TRBV9 . . ASSGTPNQPQH
TRBJ1-5 TRBV28 . . ASQRRAALLNQPQH
TRBJ1-4 TRBV15 . . ATSRDRGAEEKLF
TRBJ2-1 TRBV9 . TRBD2 ASSVVASGGYNEQF
TRBJ1-1 TRBV7-8 once . ASSIHSREAF
TRBJ2-7 TRBV7-9 . TRBD2 ASSFISGGGEQY
TRBJ2-1 TRBV19 . . ASSMRAEQF
TRBJ2-7 TRBV4-1 . TRBD1 ASSQGGTGMYEQY
TRBJ1-1 TRBV19 . TRBD1 ASSSRDRVNTEAF
TRBJ1-3 TRBV7-2 . . ASSSMGAGNTIY
TRBJ2-1 TRBV19 . TRBD1 ASSMTGQGREQF
TRBJ2-5 TRBV7-2 . . ASSLAGLLGAQY
TRBJ1-2 TRBV3-1/TRBV3-2 . . ASSQVAGPTT
TRBJ2-7 TRBV27 . . ASKGQQNYEQY
TRBJ2-1 TRBV7-2 . . ASSLAGGRGNEQF
TRBJ2-2 TRBV3-1/TRBV3-2 . . ASSQDRVPGELF
TRBJ1-2 TRBV20-1 once . SASKGAAHGYT
TRBJ1-5 TRBV6-1 once TRBD1 ASSELTGGNQPQH
TRBJ1-2 TRBV5-4 . . ASSLAGGSGYT
TRBJ1-4 TRBV4-1 few . ASSPWRDPNEKLF